This T cell receptor beta chain comes out of a study of blood T cell repertoires in COVID-19. Study-level background: Some COVID-19 samples were acute and others convalescent; all came from the United States, Italy and Spain.

The V and J ends lost 2 bases and 4 bases respectively, with 5 bases between them. The CDR3 contains 13 residues. Authors' data handling: Using reference gene primer amplification, nucleated cell counts were estimated. Sequencing was performed with immunoSEQ multiplex PCR; in TCRdb, only in-frame clones are kept and a portion is missing. The V and J calls and clone size were taken over from that table, and D and trimming were inferred from the DNA. This sample has about 140,000 clones; around 90% occur once, and the top ten carry roughly 1.9%. The table lists this clone with a few counts. This chain connects TRBV12-3 or TRBV12-4 to TRBJ1-4; D uncertain. Input material: peripheral blood. This receptor was obtained from a man between 65 and 85 years old with acute or convalescent COVID-19. The CDR3 nucleotides are TGTGCCAGCAGTTTACAGATTAATGAAAAACTGTTTTTT. It yields the protein CASSLQINEKLFF.